The sequence of this T cell receptor beta chain was determined in a study of early T cells in non-severe SARS-CoV-2 infection. The length of the CDR3 is 13 residues. Germline-derived CDR1 and CDR2 are LNHDA and SQIVND (reference sequence). The V end lost 4 bases, the J end lost 5 bases, and 12 bases lay between the germline ends. TCRdb used MiXCR to reprocess the 5' RACE reads, holding one entry per CDR3 protein. The data contain 70,000 or so distinct CDR3 sequences, 9.5% to 15% of them singletons. This clonotype was counted at least ten times. What was sequenced was whole blood. This sequence originates from an adult who was a healthcare worker with PCR-confirmed SARS-CoV-2 infection or an uninfected control (not recorded which). The V gene is TRBV19, the J gene TRBJ2-7, with D perhaps TRBD1 (6 bases). The CDR3 sequence: CASSRLPGDEQYF. CDR3 in DNA: TGTGCCAGTAGTAGATTACCAGGGGACGAGCAGTACTTC.